The 25 T cell receptor beta chains presented below share a single source sample, sequenced in a study of T cell responses to AZD1222 COVID-19 vaccine. Sequencing was performed with immunoSEQ multiplex PCR; in TCRdb, only in-frame clones are kept and a portion is missing. There are just under 95,000 clones in the sample; 70% to 90% occur only once, and roughly 10% lies in the top ten. Sequencing was performed on peripheral blood, taken on day 0 of AZD1222 vaccination. These receptors all stem from an adult in good health.

The sample holds many counts of this clone. The chain couples TRBV4-2 to TRBJ1-1; D gene ambiguous. This CDR3 region has 13 residues. Germline-derived CDR1 and CDR2 are LGHNA and YNFKEQ. V lost 1 base and J 5 bases, leaving 8 bases between the germline ends. The CDR3 reads CASSQAWETEAFF. CDR3 DNA sequence: TGTGCCAGCAGCCAAGCATGGGAGACTGAAGCTTTCTTT.

The chain has TRBV19 and TRBJ1-6; D might be TRBD1 (5 bases). Germline loops: CDR1 LNHDA, CDR2 SQIVND (reference sequence). V was trimmed by 7 bases and J by 9 bases, leaving 16 bases between them. There are 14 residues in the CDR3. The CDR3 bases are TGTGCCAGTACAGAACTCCAGGGAGTTTCACCCCTCCACTTT. Translation gives CASTELQGVSPLHF.

The CDR3 sequence is CASSTGTGRYNEQFF. DNA of the CDR3: TGTGCCAGCAGTACCGGGACAGGGAGATACAATGAGCAGTTCTTC. J is TRBJ2-1 and V is TRBV6-5; 9 bases fit TRBD1. V was pared by 5 bases and J by 4 bases, with 6 bases of the junction left unmatched. This CDR3 has 15 residues. From germline, CDR1 is MNHEY and CDR2 SVGAGI.

A few counts support this clone. V usage is TRBV19 and J usage is TRBJ1-2, with unresolved D. V dropped 6 bases and J dropped 2 bases, with 7 bases sitting between them. The CDR3 covers 12 residues. Germline-derived CDR1 and CDR2 are LNHDA and SQIVND (reference sequence). CDR3 in DNA: TGTGCCAGTAGAGAAATGAACTATGGCTACACCTTC. This gives the protein CASREMNYGYTF.

CDR3 residues: CASSHLGMNTEAFF. CDR3 bases: TGTGCCAGCTCCCACCTGGGGATGAACACTGAAGCTTTCTTT. The gene calls are TRBV9 and TRBJ1-1; D gene uncertain. V was cut by 7 bases and J by 0 bases, with 13 bases left in between. This CDR3 contains 14 residues. Looked up from germline, CDR1 is SGDLS and CDR2 is YYNGEE.

This clone showed up just a few times. DNA of the CDR3: TGTGCCAGAAGCCTCTCTAGCGGGAGAAACGAGCAGTACTTC. Protein: CARSLSSGRNEQYF. This rearrangement joins TRBV5-3 to TRBJ2-7; 10 bases fit TRBD2. TRBV5-3 is annotated as an ORF whose role is uncertain. J lost 5 bases, V lost 4 bases, and 6 bases had no gene match. The CDR3 is made up of 14 amino acids.

The CDR3 nucleotides are TGTGCCAGCAGCCTTGGGAACCCCACAGATACGCAGTATTTT. It codes for CASSLGNPTDTQYF. The V call is TRBV16, the J call TRBJ2-3; D remains unclear. Germline V gene lookup returns CDR1 KGHSY and CDR2 FQNENV. V lost 4 bases, J lost 2 bases, and 10 bases lay in between. There are 14 residues in the CDR3.

The rearrangement joins TRBV6-5 to TRBJ2-2; D is unclear. Per germline, CDR1 MNHEY and CDR2 SVGAGI. The V end lost 4 bases, the J end lost 0 bases, and 9 bases lay between the germline ends. The length of the CDR3 is 15 residues. The CDR3 sequence: CASSWTAANTGELFF. As DNA, the CDR3 is TGTGCCAGCAGTTGGACCGCCGCGAACACCGGGGAGCTGTTTTTT.

V and J are TRBV5-1 and TRBJ2-7, with D possibly being TRBD2 (7 bases). The ends were cut back, 7 bases at V and 4 bases at J, with 15 bases in the middle. The CDR3 extends over 13 amino acids. Germline-derived CDR1 and CDR2 are SGHRS and YFSETQ. The CDR3 sequence: CASSPGEGYEQYF. The CDR3 region has the DNA TGCGCCAGCTCGCCAGGGGAGGGGTACGAGCAGTACTTC.

The chain combines TRBV3-1 (or the pseudogene TRBV3-2) with TRBJ2-1; 10 nucleotides align to TRBD1. The germline CDR1 and CDR2 sequences are LGHDT and YNNKEL (reference sequence). The CDR3 has 16 amino acids. Trimming at V came to 3 bases and at J to 6 bases, leaving 8 bases not matched to a gene. Written as DNA, the CDR3 is TGTGCCAGCAGCCACGTAGGGACAGGGGTTCGCAATGAGCAGTTCTTC. As protein: CASSHVGTGVRNEQFF.

The table lists this clone with a count of one. The chain links TRBV28 to TRBJ2-3; 8 nucleotides agree with TRBD1. The V gene end was trimmed by 5 bases and the J gene end by 2 bases; junction bases not matched to a gene: 12. There are 17 residues in the CDR3. Germline V lookup: CDR1 MDHEN, CDR2 SYDVKM. CDR3 DNA sequence: TGTGCCAGCAGTCTAAGGACAGGGTCGGTTAACACAGATACGCAGTATTTT. Translated, it gives CASSLRTGSVNTDTQYF.

This chain joins TRBV7-8 and TRBJ2-3; TRBD2 aligns across 12 bases. Per the germline V gene, CDR1 is SGHVS and CDR2 is FQNEAQ. Trimming at V came to 5 bases and at J to 1 base, leaving 16 bases not matched to a gene. CDR3 length: 20 amino acids. In nucleotides, the CDR3 is TGTGCCAGCAGCCCAGATGGACTAGCGGGAATTTCCCCTGGCACAGATACGCAGTATTTT. It yields the protein CASSPDGLAGISPGTDTQYF.

The chain is built from TRBV5-1 and TRBJ1-6, with D unclear. Germline V gene lookup returns CDR1 SGHRS and CDR2 YFSETQ. Trimming shortened V by 0 bases and J by 9 bases, and 13 bases separated the two germline ends. The CDR3 has 15 residues. The CDR3, as DNA: TGCGCCAGCAGCTTGGGGGAAGTTGAATTTTCACCCCTCCACTTT. As protein: CASSLGEVEFSPLHF.

The J gene is TRBJ1-1, the V gene TRBV7-8; the D gene is possibly TRBD1 (5 bases). The V gene's germline CDR1 is SGHVS and CDR2 FQNEAQ. The CDR3 length is 14 residues. V dropped 0 bases and J dropped 2 bases, with 7 bases sitting between them. CDR3 loop: CASSLARGNTEAFF. The CDR3 nucleotides read TGTGCCAGCAGCTTAGCAAGGGGAAACACTGAAGCTTTCTTT.

This rearrangement joins TRBV6-5 to TRBJ1-5; TRBD1 agrees at 9 bases. The V gene's germline CDR1 is MNHEY and CDR2 SVGAGI. The trim removed 6 bases at V and 4 bases at J, leaving 4 bases unmatched. The CDR3 is 14 amino acids. The CDR3 spells CASRVTGGNQPQHF. CDR3 DNA: TGTGCCAGCAGAGTGACAGGGGGTAATCAGCCCCAGCATTTT.

This chain connects TRBV10-2 to TRBJ2-1, with D unresolved. V lost 2 bases to trimming and J lost 6 bases, with 11 bases between them. The CDR3 extends over 14 amino acids. The germline CDR1 and CDR2 sequences are WSHSY and SAAADI. CDR3 sequence (DNA): TGCGCCAGCAGTGAGAAGGTTTGGGTCAATGAGCAGTTCTTC. Amino acid sequence: CASSEKVWVNEQFF.

This chain connects TRBV30 to TRBJ1-2; 10 positions agree with TRBD1. The CDR3 spans 14 residues. The J segment lost 7 bases and the V segment lost 1 base, leaving 6 bases of the junction unmatched. Germline CDR1 GTSNPN, CDR2 SVGIG (reference sequence). In nucleotides, the CDR3 is TGTGCCTGGAGTGCATGGACAGGGGGACGTGGCTACACCTTC. Amino acid sequence: CAWSAWTGGRGYTF. The whole variable domain, remainder taken from reference TRBV30 and TRBJ1-2, is SQTIHQWPATLVQPVGSPLSLECTVEGTSNPNLYWYRQAAGRGLQLLFYSVGIGQISSEVPQNLSASRPQDRQFILSSKKLLLSDSGFYLCAWSAWTGGRGYTFGSGTRLTVV.

The chain joins TRBV28 to TRBJ1-6; TRBD1 is a possible D gene (5 bases). The CDR3 runs to 14 residues. V was trimmed by 8 bases and J by 7 bases, leaving 15 bases between them. Germline V gene sequence: CDR1 MDHEN, CDR2 SYDVKM. DNA of the CDR3: TGTGCCAGCTTGACAGATCCCTTAAATTCACCCCTCCACTTT. Translation gives CASLTDPLNSPLHF.

The chain carries TRBV24-1 and TRBJ1-3; 8 bases map to TRBD1. This CDR3 has 14 amino acids. Germline-derived CDR1 and CDR2 are KGHDR and SFDVKD. With 7 bases clipped from V and 2 bases from J, the junction kept 3 bases outside the gene matches. CDR3 amino acids: CATSLTGAGNTIYF. The CDR3 region has the DNA TGTGCCACCAGCTTGACAGGGGCTGGAAACACCATATATTTT.

The V call is TRBV14, the J call TRBJ2-5; D remains ambiguous. V was clipped by 1 base and J by 4 bases, with 10 bases between them. Germline assignment: CDR1 SGHDN and CDR2 FVKESK. The CDR3 sequence is 14 residues long. The CDR3 nucleotides read TGTGCCAGCAGCCAAGGCGTGGGTGTAGAGACCCAGTACTTC. Translating it yields CASSQGVGVETQYF.

The chain carries TRBV5-1 and TRBJ2-7; D gene unclear. Germline V gives CDR1 SGHRS, CDR2 YFSETQ. Trimming took 4 bases from V and 0 from J, leaving 14 bases between them. The CDR3 totals 15 residues. CDR3 loop: CASSPQAFSSYEQYF. The CDR3 region has the DNA TGCGCCAGCAGCCCGCAGGCGTTCTCCTCCTACGAGCAGTACTTC.

This rearrangement joins TRBV21-1 to TRBJ1-3; TRBD1, the table's D call, was not compared with the DNA. TRBV21-1 represents a pseudogene. The CDR3 totals 15 residues. The CDR3 spells CASSFRQYSGNTIYF. The DNA for the CDR3 is TGTGCCAGCAGCTTTCGACAGTACTCTGGAAACACCATATATTTT.

This chain connects TRBV27 to TRBJ1-2, with D possibly being TRBD1 (6 bases). CDR1 and CDR2 from the germline V gene are MNHEY and SMNVEV (reference sequence). The V gene lost 8 bases and the J gene lost 9 bases, with 22 bases spanning the gap. The CDR3 totals 14 residues. CDR3 in amino acids: CASGTGQGILSYTF. The CDR3 DNA is TGTGCCAGCGGGACTGGGCAGGGGATATTGAGCTACACCTTC.

This chain links TRBV14 with TRBJ2-1; perhaps D is TRBD1 or TRBD2 (5 bases each). CDR1 is SGHDN and CDR2 is FVKESK in the germline V gene. Trimming removed 1 base from V and 10 bases from J, with 20 bases in between. CDR3 length: 16 residues. CDR3 bases: TGTGCCAGCAGCCAAGTCAAGGGGACCTCAAAATGGGAGCAGTTCTTC. Protein product: CASSQVKGTSKWEQFF.

The rearrangement joins TRBV7-2 to TRBJ1-4; D is ambiguous. The V gene lost 1 base and the J gene lost 5 bases, with 11 bases spanning the gap. CDR1 is SGHTA and CDR2 is FQGNSA in the germline V gene. This CDR3 contains 15 residues. Here the CDR3 DNA reads TGTGCCAGCAGCTTAGACGGGTCCTCCAATGAAAAACTGTTTTTT. Its translation is CASSLDGSSNEKLFF.